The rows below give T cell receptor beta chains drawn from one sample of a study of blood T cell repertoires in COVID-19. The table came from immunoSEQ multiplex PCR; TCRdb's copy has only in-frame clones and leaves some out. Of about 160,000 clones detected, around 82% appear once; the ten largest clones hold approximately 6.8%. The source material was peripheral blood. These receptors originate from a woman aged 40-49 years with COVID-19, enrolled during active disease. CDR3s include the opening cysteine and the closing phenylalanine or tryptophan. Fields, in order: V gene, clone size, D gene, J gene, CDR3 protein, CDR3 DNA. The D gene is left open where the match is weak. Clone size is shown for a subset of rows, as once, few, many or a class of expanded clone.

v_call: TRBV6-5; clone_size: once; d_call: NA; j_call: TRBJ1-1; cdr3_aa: CASRYLGGTEAFF; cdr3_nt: TGTGCCAGCAGGTACCTCGGCGGCACTGAAGCTTTCTTT
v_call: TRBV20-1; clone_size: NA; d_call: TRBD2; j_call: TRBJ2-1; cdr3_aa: CSASSGREDEQFF; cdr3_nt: TGCAGTGCTAGTAGCGGGAGGGAGGATGAGCAGTTCTTC
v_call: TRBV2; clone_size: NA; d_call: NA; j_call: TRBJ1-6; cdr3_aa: CASRGSNNSPLHF; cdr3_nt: TGTGCCAGCAGGGGCAGTAATAATTCACCCCTCCACTTT
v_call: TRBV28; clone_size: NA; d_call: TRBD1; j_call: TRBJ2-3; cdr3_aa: CASGTGQGTDTQYF; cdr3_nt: TGTGCCAGCGGTACGGGACAGGGAACAGATACGCAGTATTTT
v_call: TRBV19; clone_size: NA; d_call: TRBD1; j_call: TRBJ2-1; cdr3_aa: CASSIGDRQFF; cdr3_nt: TGTGCCAGTAGTATAGGGGACAGGCAGTTCTTC
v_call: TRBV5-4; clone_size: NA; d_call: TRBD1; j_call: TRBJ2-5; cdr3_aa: CASSLTGGVETQYF; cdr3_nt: TGTGCCAGCAGCTTGACAGGGGGCGTTGAGACCCAGTACTTC
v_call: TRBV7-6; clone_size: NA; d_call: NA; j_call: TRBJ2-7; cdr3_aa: CASSHERGLGEQYF; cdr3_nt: TGTGCCAGCAGCCACGAGAGGGGGTTAGGCGAGCAGTACTTC
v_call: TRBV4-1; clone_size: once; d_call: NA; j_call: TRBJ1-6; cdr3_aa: CASSRTGNSPLHF; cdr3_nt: TGCGCCAGCAGCCGGACTGGGAATTCACCCCTCCACTTT
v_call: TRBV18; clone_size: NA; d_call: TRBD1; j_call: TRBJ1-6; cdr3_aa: CASSRDRDNSPLHF; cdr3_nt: TGTGCCAGCTCACGGGACAGGGATAATTCACCCCTCCACTTT
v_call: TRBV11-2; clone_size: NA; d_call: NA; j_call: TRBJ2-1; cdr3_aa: CASSLGGVRVSNEQFF; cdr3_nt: TGTGCCAGCAGCTTAGGTGGAGTCAGGGTCAGTAATGAGCAGTTCTTC
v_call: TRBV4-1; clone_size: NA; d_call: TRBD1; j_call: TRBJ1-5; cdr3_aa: CASSPRQGNGNQPQHF; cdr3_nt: TGCGCCAGCAGCCCCAGACAGGGGAACGGCAATCAGCCCCAGCATTTT
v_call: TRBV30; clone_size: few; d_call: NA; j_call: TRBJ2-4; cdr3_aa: CAWAQNSRVQRKLAKNIQYF; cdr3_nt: TGTGCCTGGGCGCAGAACTCCCGGGTCCAAAGGAAACTAGCCAAAAACATTCAGTACTTC
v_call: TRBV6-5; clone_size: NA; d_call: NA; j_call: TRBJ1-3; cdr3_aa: CASAGSVSGNTIYF; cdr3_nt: TGTGCCAGCGCAGGGTCGGTTTCTGGAAACACCATATATTTT
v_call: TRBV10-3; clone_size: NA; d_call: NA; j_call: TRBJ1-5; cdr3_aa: CAIGGEYQPQHF; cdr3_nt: TGTGCCATCGGTGGCGAATATCAGCCCCAGCATTTT
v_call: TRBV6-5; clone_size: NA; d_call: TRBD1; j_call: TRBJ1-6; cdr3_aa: CASSYYPGTGAPLHF; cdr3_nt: TGTGCCAGCAGTTACTACCCCGGGACAGGGGCACCCCTCCACTTT
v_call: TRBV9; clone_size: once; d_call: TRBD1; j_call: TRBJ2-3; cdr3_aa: CASSQGAPDTQYF; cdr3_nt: TGTGCCAGCAGTCAGGGGGCTCCAGATACGCAGTATTTT